These 24 T cell receptor beta chains were all obtained from the same sample, sequenced in a study of blood T cell repertoires in COVID-19. Sequenced by immunoSEQ multiplex PCR; TCRdb stores in-frame clones only, minus some. The sample shows about 220,000 clones, approximately 80% of them seen only once. Sequencing input: PBMCs or T cells enriched from blood (not recorded which). All receptors derive from a woman between 40 and 55 years old with acute COVID-19.

The CDR3: CASSLRTAGGDNSPLHF. For the CDR3, the DNA is TGTGCCAGCAGCTTAAGAACAGCCGGCGGGGATAATTCACCCCTCCACTTT. The chain uses TRBV7-7 and TRBJ1-6; D not certain. This CDR3 is built from 17 residues. Germline V gene data show CDR1 as SSHAT and CDR2 as FNYEAQ (reference sequence). Deletions cut 2 bases from V and 5 bases from J, with 16 bases between.

The rearrangement links TRBV28 to TRBJ1-4; D gene ambiguous. Per germline, CDR1 MDHEN and CDR2 SYDVKM. V was cut by 7 bases and J by 3 bases, with 21 bases left in between. This CDR3 region has 17 residues. The CDR3 here is CASTPVLKAGANEKLFF. The DNA of the CDR3 is TGTGCCAGCACCCCAGTTCTTAAGGCCGGGGCTAATGAAAAACTGTTTTTT.

The chain carries TRBV4-1 and TRBJ2-5; TRBD1 agrees at 7 bases. V trimming: 4 bases; J trimming: 1 base; junction bases outside the gene matches: 3. CDR1 is MGHRA and CDR2 is YSYEKL in the germline V gene. This CDR3 has 14 residues. The CDR3 DNA follows: TGCGCCAGCAGCCCGACAGGGTCCCAAGAGACCCAGTACTTC. Translating gives CASSPTGSQETQYF.

This rearrangement joins TRBV7-3 to TRBJ2-5; 15 bases are a match to TRBD2. CDR3 length equals 18 residues. The germline CDR1 and CDR2 sequences are SGHTA and FQGTGA. The junction had 8 bases not matched to a gene; V was cut back by 2 bases and J by 4 bases. The CDR3 is CASSLGLAGGPGLETQYF. The CDR3 DNA reads TGTGCCAGCAGCTTAGGACTAGCGGGAGGGCCGGGGTTAGAGACCCAGTACTTC.

Turning to this clone: The junction shows a germline mismatch at one end, possibly a read error. The chain links TRBV11-2 to TRBJ1-1; a weak D match, TRBD1 (6 bases). The CDR3 runs 13 residues. Germline V gene lookup returns CDR1 SGHAT and CDR2 FQNNGV. CDR3 in amino acids: CASSFGQRSEAFF. The CDR3 DNA reads TGTGCCAGCAGCTTTGGACAGAGGTCTGAGGCTTTCTTT. The full variable domain, with the rest looked up from reference TRBV11-2 and TRBJ1-1, is EAGVAQSPRYKIIEKRQSVAFWCNPISGHATLYWYQQILGQGPKLLIQFQNNGVVDDSQLPKDRFSAERLKGVDSTLKIQPAKLEDSAVYLCASSFGQRSEAFFGQGTRLTVV.

V is TRBV11-2 and J is TRBJ2-5; 7 nucleotides match TRBD1. The CDR3 is made up of 13 amino acids. V shed 4 bases and J 5 bases; nucleotides not matched to a gene: 4. CDR1 SGHAT and CDR2 FQNNGV come from the germline V gene. Written as DNA, the CDR3 is TGTGCCAGCAGCTACAGGGGATTGGAGACCCAGTACTTC. Its translation is CASSYRGLETQYF.

This chain links TRBV28 with TRBJ1-6; D perhaps matches TRBD1 (5 bases). Germline CDR1 MDHEN, CDR2 SYDVKM. Trimming removed 8 bases at V and 9 bases at J, with 20 bases between. The CDR3 has 15 amino acids. The CDR3 region has the DNA TGTGCCAGCGGATCGCTTGGGGCGCGGGGTTCACCCCTCCACTTT. This sequence encodes CASGSLGARGSPLHF.

This clone has more than one count but fewer than ten. CDR3 residues: CATSRERAGSTDTQYF. CDR3 coding DNA: TGTGCCACCAGCAGAGAGCGAGCGGGCAGCACAGATACGCAGTATTTT. This chain connects TRBV15 to TRBJ2-3; D perhaps matches TRBD2 (6 bases). The germline V and J ends were trimmed by 0 bases and 0 bases, with 10 bases remaining between them. The germline V gene has CDR1 LNHNV and CDR2 YYDKDF (reference sequence). This CDR3 comprises 16 residues.

The rearrangement links TRBV28 to TRBJ1-2, with 8 bases fitting TRBD1. The CDR3 consists of 15 residues. Germline V gene sequence: CDR1 MDHEN, CDR2 SYDVKM. J was trimmed by 6 bases and V by 5 bases; bases with no gene match: 11. CDR3 sequence (DNA): TGTGCCAGCAGTCTCCAACAGGGGGGATGGGATGGCTACACCTTC. This sequence encodes CASSLQQGGWDGYTF.

This chain uses TRBV30 with TRBJ1-2, with D perhaps TRBD1 (6 bases). The CDR3 is 14 amino acids. Trimming cost V 2 bases and J 4 bases, with 14 bases left between them. The V gene's germline CDR1 is GTSNPN and CDR2 SVGIG (reference sequence). This CDR3 reads CAWSPTAGAYGYTF. As DNA, the CDR3 is TGTGCCTGGAGTCCGACGGCGGGGGCCTATGGCTACACCTTC.

This chain uses TRBV30 with TRBJ1-2; no clear D gene. Germline values: CDR1 GTSNPN, CDR2 SVGIG (reference sequence). The CDR3 contains 13 residues. V gave up 0 bases and J gave up 4 bases, with 9 bases separating them. CDR3 residues: CAWSVPRVYGYTF. CDR3 nucleotide sequence: TGTGCCTGGAGTGTACCTCGGGTCTATGGCTACACCTTC.

J is TRBJ1-2 and V is TRBV27, with D maybe TRBD1 (5 bases). Trimming took 6 bases from V and 6 from J, leaving 17 bases between them. Germline V CDR1 and CDR2: MNHEY, SMNVEV (reference sequence). This CDR3 has 14 amino acids. The CDR3 spells CASRRDSWRHGYTF. The CDR3 DNA reads TGTGCCAGCAGAAGGGACTCCTGGAGGCATGGCTACACCTTC.

The J gene is TRBJ2-3, the V gene TRBV5-4; D might be TRBD2 (5 bases). Trimming shortened V by 1 base and J by 3 bases, and 12 bases separated the two germline ends. Germline lookup yields CDR1 SGHNT and CDR2 YYREEE (reference sequence). The CDR3 sequence is 15 residues long. CDR3 bases: TGTGCCAGCAGCTTGACCGGAGGAAGAACAGATACGCAGTATTTT. This gives the protein CASSLTGGRTDTQYF.

This clone was recorded only once. This chain connects TRBV9 to TRBJ1-3; no reliable D call. CDR1 and CDR2 from the germline V gene are SGDLS and YYNGEE. V was shortened by 4 bases and J by 0 bases, with 17 bases between the two germline ends. The CDR3 extends over 17 amino acids. The CDR3 DNA reads TGTGCCAGCAGCCCATGGTGGAGACTTGCCTCTGGAAACACCATATATTTT. This gives the protein CASSPWWRLASGNTIYF. Full variable domain (rest looked up from reference TRBV9 and TRBJ1-3): DSGVTQTPKHLITATGQRVTLRCSPRSGDLSVYWYQQSLDQGLQFLIQYYNGEERAKGNILERFSAQQFPDLHSELNLSSLELGDSALYFCASSPWWRLASGNTIYFGEGSWLTVV.

The rearrangement links TRBV4-3 to TRBJ1-2, with D possibly matching TRBD1 (5 bases). Germline loops: CDR1 LGHNA, CDR2 YSLEER. The germline V and J ends were trimmed by 3 bases and 5 bases, with 16 bases remaining between them. The CDR3 covers 15 residues. The CDR3 spells CASSQEGLADYGYTF. CDR3 coding DNA: TGCGCCAGCAGCCAGGAGGGACTCGCGGATTATGGCTACACCTTC.

The chain joins TRBV12-5 to TRBJ2-5, with 7 bases matching TRBD1. Trimming at V came to 6 bases and at J to 2 bases, leaving 3 bases not matched to a gene. The CDR3 loop spans 13 amino acids. Germline loops: CDR1 LGHNT, CDR2 FRNRAP. As DNA, the CDR3 is TGTGCTAGTGGGTTGACAGGGCAAGAGACCCAGTACTTC. This gives the protein CASGLTGQETQYF.

This clone was counted a single time. The chain recombines TRBV6-1 with TRBJ2-6, with D uncertain. The length of the CDR3 is 16 residues. Looked up from germline, CDR1 is MNHNS and CDR2 is SASEGT. V lost 3 bases and J 0 bases, leaving 9 bases between the germline ends. The CDR3 coding sequence is TGTGCCAGCAGTGATAGTCCGGGCTCTGGGGCCAACGTCCTGACTTTC. Translated, it gives CASSDSPGSGANVLTF.

This chain links TRBV9 with TRBJ2-1, with 7 bases that match TRBD1. Germline-derived CDR1 and CDR2 are SGDLS and YYNGEE. CDR3 size: 13 residues. V shed 0 bases and J 8 bases; nucleotides not matched to a gene: 2. The CDR3 sequence is CASSVDGQDEQFF. For the CDR3, the DNA is TGTGCCAGCAGCGTAGATGGACAGGATGAGCAGTTCTTC. The full variable domain, its missing parts supplied by reference TRBV9 and TRBJ2-1, is DSGVTQTPKHLITATGQRVTLRCSPRSGDLSVYWYQQSLDQGLQFLIQYYNGEERAKGNILERFSAQQFPDLHSELNLSSLELGDSALYFCASSVDGQDEQFFGPGTRLTVL.

This clone came up a few times. The chain combines TRBV11-1 with TRBJ2-1; 16 bases are shared with TRBD2. V trimming: 4 bases; J trimming: 8 bases; junction bases outside the gene matches: 5. The germline gives CDR1 SGHAT, CDR2 FQDESV (reference sequence). This CDR3 region has 16 residues. CDR3 amino acids: CASSSTGTSGRDEQFF. The CDR3 DNA is TGTGCCAGCAGCTCCACCGGGACTAGCGGGAGGGATGAGCAGTTCTTC.

The chain combines TRBV27 with TRBJ1-1; D possibly corresponds to TRBD1 (5 bases). Trimming pared 0 bases from V and 4 bases from J, leaving 12 bases between. The CDR3 loop spans 15 amino acids. Looked up from germline, CDR1 is MNHEY and CDR2 is SMNVEV (reference sequence). CDR3 nucleotide sequence: TGTGCCAGCAGTTTATCGCGCCAGGGCGTCACTGAAGCTTTCTTT. Encoded protein: CASSLSRQGVTEAFF.

The chain carries TRBV7-2 and TRBJ1-1; 7 bases match TRBD1. This CDR3 has 19 amino acids. V was clipped by 5 bases and J by 4 bases; unmatched bases: 22. Germline V gene sequence: CDR1 SGHTA, CDR2 FQGNSA. DNA of the CDR3: TGTGCCAGCAGCGTATCCGGGACAGCCCGGTGGTCGGTGGGCACTGAAGCTTTCTTT. Translation gives CASSVSGTARWSVGTEAFF.

Here the CDR3 reads CASSPGTRLKQPQHF. In nucleotides, the CDR3 is TGTGCCAGCAGTCCCGGGACAAGGCTCAAACAGCCCCAGCATTTT. The V and J genes are TRBV6-5 and TRBJ1-5; D might be TRBD1 (6 bases). Germline loops: CDR1 MNHEY, CDR2 SVGAGI. The CDR3 is 15 amino acids. Trimming shortened V by 5 bases and J by 7 bases, and 18 bases separated the two germline ends.

The chain employs TRBV20-1 and TRBJ1-1; no reliable D call. V gave up 0 bases and J gave up 12 bases, with 8 bases separating them. The V gene's germline CDR1 is DFQATT and CDR2 SNEGSKA (reference sequence). The CDR3 has 10 amino acids. The CDR3, as DNA: TGCAGTGCTAGAGATCAGGAACCTTTCTTT. Translated: CSARDQEPFF.

V and J are TRBV18 and TRBJ2-7; D is perhaps TRBD1 (7 bases). The CDR3 length is 17 residues. V lost 2 bases and J lost 4, with 21 bases in between. Germline V gene lookup returns CDR1 KGHSH and CDR2 LQKENI. CDR3 loop: CASSPSTGTVGLYEQYF. The DNA of the CDR3 is TGTGCCAGCTCACCATCGACCGGGACAGTTGGACTATACGAGCAGTACTTC.